This note documents a single T cell receptor (beta chain) sequence. The antigen is unknown. This entry comes from a study of OX40 agonist ivuxolimab in advanced cancers. Background on the study: Each patient was given ivuxolimab into a vein every 2 weeks, at 0.01 to 10 mg/kg. Patients were roughly 81% male with ages roughly 20 to 85, mean 60. Study results and limitations: Some nonresponders likewise displayed low normalized T-cell clonal expansion. Fewer expanded clones were found on average in CD4+ than in CD8+ T cells.

Method: immunoSEQ multiplex PCR; TCRdb's copy keeps in-frame clones and lacks some. The sample records 30,000 to 45,000 clones, about 80% being singletons. Germline V gene data show CDR1 as SGDLS and CDR2 as YYNGEE. V was pared by 3 bases and J by 1 base, with 8 bases of the junction left unmatched. The CDR3 runs 19 residues. Sequencing used CD4+ or CD8+ T cells sorted from blood, obtained in a trial of the OX40 agonist ivuxolimab. The genes are TRBV9 and TRBJ2-2, with 14 nucleotides matching TRBD2. This TCR came from an adult with an advanced solid tumor such as melanoma, head and neck, liver or kidney cancer. CDR3 nucleotides: TGTGCCAGCAGCGCCGGACTAGCGGGGGGAAAGCTGAACACCGGGGAGCTGTTTTTT. Translated: CASSAGLAGGKLNTGELFF.